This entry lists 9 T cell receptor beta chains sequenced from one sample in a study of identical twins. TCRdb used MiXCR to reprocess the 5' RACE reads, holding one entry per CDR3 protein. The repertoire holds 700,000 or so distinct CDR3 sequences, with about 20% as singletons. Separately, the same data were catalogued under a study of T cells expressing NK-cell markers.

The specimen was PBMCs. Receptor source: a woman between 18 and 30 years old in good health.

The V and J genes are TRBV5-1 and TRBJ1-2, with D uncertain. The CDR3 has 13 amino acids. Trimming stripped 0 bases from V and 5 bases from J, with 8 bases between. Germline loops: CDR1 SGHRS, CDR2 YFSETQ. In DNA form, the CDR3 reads TGCGCCAGCAGCTTGGAGACTGATTATGGCTACACCTTC. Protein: CASSLETDYGYTF.

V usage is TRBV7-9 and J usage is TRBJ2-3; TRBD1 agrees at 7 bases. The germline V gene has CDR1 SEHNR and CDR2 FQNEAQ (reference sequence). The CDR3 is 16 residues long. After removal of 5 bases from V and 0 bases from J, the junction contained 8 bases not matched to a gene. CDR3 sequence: CASSPGTASSTDTQYF. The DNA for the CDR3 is TGTGCCAGCAGCCCGGGGACAGCCTCTAGCACAGATACGCAGTATTTT.

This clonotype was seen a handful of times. The CDR3 loop is CSDLPGTGNDNQPQHF. CDR3 coding DNA: TGCAGTGACTTACCCGGGACAGGGAACGACAATCAGCCCCAGCATTTT. The chain has TRBV20-1 and TRBJ1-5; TRBD1 matches at 9 bases. Unmatched junction bases numbered 13, after V lost 7 bases and J lost 3 bases. Looked up from germline, CDR1 is DFQATT and CDR2 is SNEGSKA (reference sequence). The CDR3 spans 16 residues.

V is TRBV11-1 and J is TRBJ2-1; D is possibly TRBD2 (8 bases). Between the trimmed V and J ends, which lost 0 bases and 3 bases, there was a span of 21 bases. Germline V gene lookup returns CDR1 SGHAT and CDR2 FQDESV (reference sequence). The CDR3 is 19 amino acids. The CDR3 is CASSLARGGLAGFYNEQFF. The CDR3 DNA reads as TGTGCCAGCAGCTTAGCCAGGGGGGGTCTAGCGGGCTTCTACAATGAGCAGTTCTTC.

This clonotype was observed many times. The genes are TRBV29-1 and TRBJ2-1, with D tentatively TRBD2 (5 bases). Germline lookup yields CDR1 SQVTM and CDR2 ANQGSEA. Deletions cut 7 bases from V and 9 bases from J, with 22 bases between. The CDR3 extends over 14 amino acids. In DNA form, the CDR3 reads TGCAGCGGTCGGAAAATTGGGGAGACGGGTGAGCAGTTCTTC. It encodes CSGRKIGETGEQFF.

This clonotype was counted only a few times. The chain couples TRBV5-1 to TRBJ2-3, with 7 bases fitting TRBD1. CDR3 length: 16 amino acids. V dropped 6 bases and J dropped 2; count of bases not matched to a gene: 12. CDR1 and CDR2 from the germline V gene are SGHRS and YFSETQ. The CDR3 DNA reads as TGCGCCAGCACCCCCCGGGGACAGACTACCACAGATACGCAGTATTTT. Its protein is CASTPRGQTTTDTQYF.

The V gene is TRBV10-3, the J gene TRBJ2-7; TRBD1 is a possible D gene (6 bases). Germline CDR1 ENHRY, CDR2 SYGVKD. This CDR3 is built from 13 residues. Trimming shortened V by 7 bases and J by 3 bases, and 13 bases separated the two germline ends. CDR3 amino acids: CAIMETGDYEQYF. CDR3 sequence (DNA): TGTGCCATCATGGAGACAGGAGACTACGAGCAGTACTTC.

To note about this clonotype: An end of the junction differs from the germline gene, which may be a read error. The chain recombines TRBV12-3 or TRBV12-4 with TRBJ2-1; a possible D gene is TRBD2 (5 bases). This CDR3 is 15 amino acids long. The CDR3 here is CASSLGRGPNNEQFF. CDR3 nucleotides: TGTGCCAGCAGCTTAGGACGGGGTCCTAACAATGAGCAGTTCTTC.

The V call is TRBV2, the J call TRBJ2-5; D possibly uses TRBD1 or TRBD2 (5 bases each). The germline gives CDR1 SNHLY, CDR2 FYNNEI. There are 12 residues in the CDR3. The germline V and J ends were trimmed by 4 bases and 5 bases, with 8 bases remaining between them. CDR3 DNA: TGTGCCAGCAGTGGGGACGCTGAGACCCAGTACTTC. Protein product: CASSGDAETQYF.